This T cell receptor beta chain was identified in a study of T-cell memory formation after mild COVID-19. TCRdb re-called the 5' RACE reads through MiXCR, storing one row per CDR3 protein. This sample has hundreds of thousands of distinct CDR3 sequences, with approximately 19% found just once. Concerning this clonotype itself: Its matching antigen is unknown.

Study observations and caveats: Memory from before infection featured some responding clones, which suggests cross-reactive memory joined.

The germline V and J ends were trimmed by 0 bases and 4 bases, with 9 bases remaining between them. Germline loops: CDR1 SGDLS, CDR2 YYNGEE. The CDR3 covers 14 residues. The sequenced material came from PBMCs or a T cell subset sorted from them (not recorded which). The chain couples TRBV9 to TRBJ2-3; tentative D call: TRBD1 (5 bases). This TCR derives from a man aged 18 to 29 who had mild COVID-19 (a few samples of this study predate the infection). Cell type and time point are not known. CDR3 residues: CASSVEGRPDTQYF. The CDR3 DNA reads as TGTGCCAGCAGCGTAGAGGGGCGTCCAGATACGCAGTATTTT. Full variable domain (outside the CDR3, taken from reference TRBV9 and TRBJ2-3): DSGVTQTPKHLITATGQRVTLRCSPRSGDLSVYWYQQSLDQGLQFLIQYYNGEERAKGNILERFSAQQFPDLHSELNLSSLELGDSALYFCASSVEGRPDTQYFGPGTRLTVL.